The T cell receptor (beta chain) under discussion was sequenced for a study of patients and donors after allogeneic stem cell transplantation. Deletions cut 1 base from V and 2 bases from J, with 13 bases between. The CDR3 extends over 16 amino acids. Germline-derived CDR1 and CDR2 are SGHNT and YENEEA. TCRdb reprocessed the RT-PCR reads with MiXCR, giving one entry per CDR3 protein. The data show approximately 7,600 distinct CDR3 sequences, with around 10% seen just once and 52% held by the top ten. The receptor's source is a human donor who was either an allogeneic HSCT recipient or a stem cell or donor lymphocyte infusion donor (not recorded which). It is not recorded whose cells these are; they may come from a transplant donor. The sequenced sample consisted of blood, either unsorted or a sorted T cell fraction (not recorded which). The gene calls are TRBV11-3 and TRBJ2-3, with D tentatively TRBD2 (6 bases). For the CDR3, the DNA is TGTGCCAGCAGCTTAGCGAAGGGAGGAAACACAGATACGCAGTATTTT. The encoded protein is CASSLAKGGNTDTQYF.